These 30 T cell receptor beta chains were all obtained from the same sample, sequenced in a study of T cell responses to AZD1222 COVID-19 vaccine. Some clones are missing from TCRdb's copy, which holds only in-frame ones; the method was immunoSEQ multiplex PCR. The table includes about 150,000 clones, about 93% detected once. Here the sequenced sample was peripheral blood, taken 28 days after the second AZD1222 dose. These receptor sequences come from an adult who received the AZD1222 COVID-19 vaccine.

V usage is TRBV18 and J usage is TRBJ1-2; 9 nucleotides line up with TRBD1. Looked up from germline, CDR1 is KGHSH and CDR2 is LQKENI. J gave up 5 bases and V 6 bases, and 10 bases lay outside the gene matches. The CDR3 is made up of 15 amino acids. The CDR3 coding sequence is TGTGCCAGCTCCAGATCGGGGGACAGGGAATATGGCTACACCTTC. This gives the protein CASSRSGDREYGYTF.

The CDR3 DNA follows: TGCGCCAGCAGCCAAGATGGCCTAGCGGGGGATACGCAGTATTTT. Residues: CASSQDGLAGDTQYF. The chain uses TRBV4-1 and TRBJ2-3; 9 positions agree with TRBD2. Germline-derived CDR1 and CDR2 are MGHRA and YSYEKL. With V trimmed by 0 bases and J by 6 bases, 4 bases remained unmatched. The CDR3 is 15 residues long.

CDR3 coding DNA: TGTGCCAGCAGCCAAACTAGCGGGGGGAACAATGAGCAGTTCTTC. It encodes CASSQTSGGNNEQFF. The rearrangement uses TRBV7-3 and TRBJ2-1; 12 nucleotides align to TRBD2. Germline CDR1 SGHTA, CDR2 FQGTGA. V trimming: 5 bases; J trimming: 5 bases; junction bases outside the gene matches: 4. This CDR3 has 15 residues.

The rearrangement uses TRBV9 and TRBJ2-3, with 9 bases identical to TRBD2. The CDR3 sequence is 16 residues long. Trimming cost V 0 bases and J 3 bases; bases outside gene matches: 5. Germline V gives CDR1 SGDLS, CDR2 YYNGEE. The DNA for the CDR3 is TGTGCCAGCAGCGTAGGGACTAGCGCCTTTACAGATACGCAGTATTTT. It translates to CASSVGTSAFTDTQYF.

J is TRBJ1-5 and V is TRBV28; perhaps TRBD1 as D (6 bases). The V gene's germline CDR1 is MDHEN and CDR2 SYDVKM. This CDR3 spans 14 amino acids. V was pared by 3 bases and J by 7 bases, with 13 bases between. The CDR3 loop reads CASSLVQGGQPQHF. The DNA for the CDR3 is TGTGCCAGCAGTTTGGTACAGGGAGGACAGCCCCAGCATTTT.

The chain employs TRBV6-6 and TRBJ1-2; 7 bases are shared with TRBD1. The junction had 6 bases not matched to a gene; V was cut back by 3 bases and J by 8 bases. Germline V gene sequence: CDR1 MNHNY, CDR2 SVGAGI (reference sequence). CDR3 length: 13 residues. CDR3 sequence reads: CASSYQGERGYTF. As DNA, the CDR3 is TGTGCCAGCAGTTATCAGGGGGAGAGGGGCTACACCTTC.

CDR3 protein: CASSLDRHTGELFF. In DNA form, the CDR3 reads TGTGCCAGCAGCTTAGATAGGCACACCGGGGAGCTGTTTTTT. The rearrangement links TRBV11-2 to TRBJ2-2; D not resolved. The CDR3 is 14 amino acids. Germline CDR1 reads SGHAT; CDR2 reads FQNNGV. The V gene lost 0 bases and the J gene lost 3 bases, with 5 bases spanning the gap.

CDR3 sequence reads: CASSLRSAANYGYTF. DNA for the CDR3: TGTGCCAGCAGTTTAAGGTCGGCAGCTAACTATGGCTACACCTTC. The J gene is TRBJ1-2, the V gene TRBV27; D remains ambiguous. V lost 2 bases and J lost 0, with 10 bases in between. The germline gives CDR1 MNHEY, CDR2 SMNVEV (reference sequence). The CDR3 consists of 15 residues.

The chain has TRBV3-1 (or the pseudogene TRBV3-2) and TRBJ2-1; D not resolved. Germline CDR1 and CDR2: LGHDT and YNNKEL (reference sequence). V dropped 4 bases and J dropped 5 bases, with 6 bases sitting between them. The CDR3 has 12 amino acids. The CDR3 DNA sequence: TGTGCCAGCAGCCCGTCGGACAATGAGCAGTTCTTC. This codes for CASSPSDNEQFF.

The chain combines TRBV6-5 with TRBJ2-7, with 10 bases fitting TRBD2. The CDR3 has 14 residues. The trim removed 8 bases at V and 3 bases at J, leaving 7 bases unmatched. Germline V gene lookup returns CDR1 MNHEY and CDR2 SVGAGI. In DNA, the CDR3 is TGTGCCAGCCAGCTAGCGGGGGACAACTACGAGCAGTACTTC. The encoded protein is CASQLAGDNYEQYF.

V and J are TRBV9 and TRBJ2-5, with D possibly matching TRBD2 (8 bases). Germline V CDR1 and CDR2: SGDLS, YYNGEE. Trimming left V 3 bases short and J 4 bases short, with 19 bases between. This CDR3 is built from 16 residues. CDR3 amino acids: CASSATGAGGPETQYF. In DNA form, the CDR3 reads TGTGCCAGCAGCGCAACAGGGGCGGGGGGCCCAGAGACCCAGTACTTC.

V usage is TRBV7-8 and J usage is TRBJ1-2; tentative D call: TRBD1 (6 bases). V dropped 7 bases and J dropped 4 bases, with 16 bases sitting between them. Germline CDR1 SGHVS, CDR2 FQNEAQ. The CDR3 totals 14 residues. CDR3 protein: CASTPDRAFYGYTF. CDR3 DNA sequence: TGTGCCAGCACCCCGGACAGAGCATTCTATGGCTACACCTTC.

The chain employs TRBV24-1 and TRBJ1-1, with TRBD1 identical over 7 bases. CDR3 size: 12 residues. Germline CDR1 KGHDR, CDR2 SFDVKD. J was trimmed by 4 bases and V by 12 bases; bases with no gene match: 7. The CDR3 reads CAAKGAATEAFF. CDR3 bases: TGTGCCGCAAAGGGGGCCGCCACTGAAGCTTTCTTT.

The genes are TRBV6-6 and TRBJ1-2, with 7 bases identical to TRBD1. V dropped 5 bases and J dropped 3; count of bases not matched to a gene: 9. The CDR3 has 15 residues. Germline assignment: CDR1 MNHNY and CDR2 SVGAGI (reference sequence). Here the CDR3 reads CASSSSRDSHYGYTF. CDR3 in DNA: TGTGCCAGCAGTAGCTCCCGGGACAGTCACTATGGCTACACCTTC.

This chain uses TRBV4-1 with TRBJ2-3; 7 nucleotides agree with TRBD2. The CDR3 extends over 14 amino acids. The V gene end was trimmed by 4 bases and the J gene end by 4 bases; junction bases not matched to a gene: 5. Germline assignment: CDR1 MGHRA and CDR2 YSYEKL. The CDR3 sequence is CASSLKGGPDTQYF. The CDR3 DNA follows: TGCGCCAGCAGCCTAAAGGGAGGGCCAGATACGCAGTATTTT.

This sequence joins TRBV6-2 or TRBV6-3 and TRBJ1-1; D gene unclear. The CDR3 totals 11 residues. Trimming shortened V by 2 bases and J by 7 bases, and 5 bases separated the two germline ends. Germline CDR1 reads MNHEY; CDR2 reads SVGEGT. The DNA of the CDR3 is TGTGCCAGCAGTTACGTACATGAAGCTTTCTTT. This codes for CASSYVHEAFF.

The rearrangement links TRBV29-1 to TRBJ2-7; 8 bases agree with TRBD1. Trimming cost V 6 bases and J 2 bases; bases outside gene matches: 3. This CDR3 is 12 amino acids long. Germline V gives CDR1 SQVTM, CDR2 ANQGSEA. This CDR3 reads CSVRTGTYEQYF. The CDR3 DNA is TGCAGCGTCCGGACAGGGACCTACGAGCAGTACTTC.

This rearrangement joins TRBV23-1 to TRBJ2-7; TRBD1 aligns across 7 bases. TRBV23-1 is identified as an open reading frame with a role that is uncertain. The V and J ends lost 3 bases and 2 bases, in that order; junction bases with no gene match: 13. This CDR3 has 17 amino acids. The CDR3 sequence: CASSHRWSDRATYEQYF. The CDR3 nucleotides read TGCGCCAGCAGTCACCGTTGGAGTGACAGGGCTACCTACGAGCAGTACTTC.

The gene calls are TRBV28 and TRBJ1-2, with 8 positions matching TRBD1. The junction had 7 bases not matched to a gene; V was cut back by 6 bases and J by 7 bases. This CDR3 region has 13 residues. From germline, CDR1 is MDHEN and CDR2 SYDVKM. The CDR3 coding sequence is TGTGCCAGCAGCTCGCAGGGGGCGGGTGGCTACACCTTC. Protein: CASSSQGAGGYTF.

The rearrangement links TRBV12-3 or TRBV12-4 to TRBJ1-4; D unresolved. This CDR3 has 13 amino acids. V dropped 8 bases and J dropped 0 bases, with 7 bases sitting between them. The CDR3 DNA reads as TGTGCCAGCCTTGACGCAACTAATGAAAAACTGTTTTTT. The encoded protein is CASLDATNEKLFF.

The chain combines TRBV11-2 with TRBJ2-3, with a possible D match to TRBD2 (6 bases). Germline CDR1 and CDR2: SGHAT and FQNNGV. The germline V and J ends were trimmed by 4 bases and 6 bases, with 17 bases remaining between them. This CDR3 region has 15 residues. CDR3 sequence: CASSYLTLASDTQYF. The CDR3 DNA reads as TGTGCCAGCAGCTATTTAACTCTAGCGTCGGATACGCAGTATTTT.

The chain carries TRBV2 and TRBJ1-2; no clear D gene. V dropped 8 bases and J dropped 2 bases, with 15 bases sitting between them. The CDR3 sequence is 14 residues long. Germline CDR1 reads SNHLY; CDR2 reads FYNNEI. The CDR3, as DNA: TGTGCCAGCTCCCCGAGGCAGAACAACTATGGCTACACCTTC. Translation gives CASSPRQNNYGYTF.

V is TRBV5-1 and J is TRBJ2-3; possible D gene TRBD1, 5 bases. The CDR3 consists of 13 residues. Germline CDR1 and CDR2: SGHRS and YFSETQ. Trimming took 8 bases from V and 0 from J, leaving 10 bases between them. The CDR3 loop reads CASHQGSTDTQYF. The CDR3 DNA follows: TGCGCCAGTCACCAGGGTAGCACAGATACGCAGTATTTT.

The rearrangement links TRBV18 to TRBJ2-3; possible D gene TRBD1, 5 bases. CDR3 length: 14 residues. Germline assignment: CDR1 KGHSH and CDR2 LQKENI. V was shortened by 1 base and J by 2 bases, with 7 bases between the two germline ends. CDR3 sequence: CASSPQGYTDTQYF. The CDR3 DNA sequence: TGTGCCAGCTCACCACAGGGGTACACAGATACGCAGTATTTT.

This clone was counted between two and nine times. V gene TRBV4-2 combines with J gene TRBJ2-1; 11 bases map to TRBD2. In germline, CDR1 is LGHNA, CDR2 YNFKEQ. The CDR3 spans 15 residues. V trimming: 1 base; J trimming: 9 bases; junction bases outside the gene matches: 5. In nucleotides, the CDR3 is TGTGCCAGCAGCCAAGGACTAGCGGGAAATATTGAGCAGTTCTTC. This sequence encodes CASSQGLAGNIEQFF.

The J gene is TRBJ2-1, the V gene TRBV2; D is unresolved. Trimming left V 4 bases short and J 12 bases short, with 13 bases between. This CDR3 is 12 amino acids long. In germline, CDR1 is SNHLY, CDR2 FYNNEI. The DNA of the CDR3 is TGTGCCAGCAGTGTAGCCAGGCCGGGGCAGTTCTTC. It specifies CASSVARPGQFF. The variable domain in full, completed from reference TRBV2 and TRBJ2-1, reads EPEVTQTPSHQVTQMGQEVILRCVPISNHLYFYWYRQILGQKVEFLVSFYNNEISEKSEIFDDQFSVERPDGSNFTLKIRSTKLEDSAMYFCASSVARPGQFFGPGTRLTVL.

This clone was seen just once. The V gene is TRBV11-2, the J gene TRBJ2-2; unclear D gene. V lost 3 bases and J 6 bases, leaving 11 bases between the germline ends. This CDR3 contains 14 residues. Germline loops: CDR1 SGHAT, CDR2 FQNNGV. Here the CDR3 reads CASSFVWGSGELFF. The CDR3 bases are TGTGCCAGCAGCTTTGTTTGGGGATCCGGGGAGCTGTTTTTT.

The chain links TRBV7-8 to TRBJ1-2, with D hard to call. Trimming removed 5 bases from V and 1 base from J, with 8 bases in between. This CDR3 contains 13 residues. Germline CDR1 reads SGHVS; CDR2 reads FQNEAQ. This chain's CDR3 is CASSREVNYGYTF. The CDR3 region has the DNA TGTGCCAGCAGCCGGGAGGTTAACTATGGCTACACCTTC.

The genes are TRBV7-9 and TRBJ1-6, with unresolved D. The CDR3 covers 13 residues. CDR1 is SEHNR and CDR2 is FQNEAQ in the germline V gene (reference sequence). With 3 bases removed from V and 10 bases from J, the gap between germline ends came to 10 bases. In DNA, the CDR3 is TGTGCCAGCAGCTTTCAACCGAACTCACCCCTCCACTTT. Protein product: CASSFQPNSPLHF. Using reference TRBV7-9 and TRBJ1-6 for the parts outside the CDR3, the full variable domain is DTGVSQNPRHKITKRGQNVTFRCDPISEHNRLYWYRQTLGQGPEFLTYFQNEAQLEKSRLLSDRFSAERPKGSFSTLEIQRTEQGDSAMYLCASSFQPNSPLHFGNGTRLTVT.

The rearrangement uses TRBV4-1 and TRBJ2-2, with 9 bases that match TRBD2. Trimming cost V 2 bases and J 7 bases; bases outside gene matches: 11. Germline values: CDR1 MGHRA, CDR2 YSYEKL. The CDR3 contains 17 residues. The DNA for the CDR3 is TGCGCCAGCAGCCAAAATAGACTAGCGGAGCGTGGCGGGGAGCTGTTTTTT. As protein: CASSQNRLAERGGELFF.